These T cell receptor beta chains were read from a single sample in a study of T-cell reconstitution after alpha-beta-depleted transplantation in children. A single record per CDR3 protein comes from TCRdb applying MiXCR to the PCR reads. The table shows 380,000 or so distinct CDR3 sequences, with 10% to 15% occurring only once. The input for sequencing was PBMCs, taken from the stem cell graft. The origin of the receptors is a human donor who donated a stem cell graft to a child with Fanconi anemia. CDR3s include the opening cysteine and the closing phenylalanine or tryptophan. D genes are given only for firm matches. Expanded clones are given a class, and other clones once, few, many or no size at all.

NA	TRBV5-1	TRBJ1-6	NA	TGCGTCAGCAGTCTTCGACCGAGAGCGGATTCACCCCTCCACTTT	CVSSLRPRADSPLHF
NA	TRBV24-1	TRBJ2-5	NA	TGTGCCACCAGTTCGGGAAGACTTTGGGAGACCCAGTACTTC	CATSSGRLWETQYF
NA	TRBV5-1	TRBJ1-1	NA	TGCGCCAGCAGCTTGCCCTTCCAGGGTACTGAAGCTTTCTTT	CASSLPFQGTEAFF
TRBD1	TRBV7-8	TRBJ1-2	many	TGTGCCAGCAGCTTAGGAACGACAGGGCTTGGAGATGGCTACACCTTC	CASSLGTTGLGDGYTF
NA	TRBV16	TRBJ1-1	NA	TGTGCCAGCAGCCAATCCAGGGCAGGGTATGGTGAAGCTTTCTTT	CASSQSRAGYGEAFF
NA	TRBV12-3/TRBV12-4	TRBJ1-1	NA	TGTGCCAGCAGTTTATGGCCTGAAGCTTTCTTT	CASSLWPEAFF
NA	TRBV12-3/TRBV12-4	TRBJ1-1	few	TGTGCCAGCAGTTTCACGGTGAGCACTGAAGCTTTCTTT	CASSFTVSTEAFF
NA	TRBV12-3/TRBV12-4	TRBJ2-3	NA	TGTGCCAGCAGTCGCCCCACTGAGGCAGATACGCAGTATTTT	CASSRPTEADTQYF
NA	TRBV7-2	TRBJ2-1	NA	TGTGCCAGCATGCCTCGCGTAGGAGATGAGCAGTTCTTC	CASMPRVGDEQFF
NA	TRBV30	TRBJ1-5	NA	TGTGCCTGGAGCCCCTTCGGAAGGTCCGATCAGCCCCAGCATTTT	CAWSPFGRSDQPQHF
NA	TRBV20-1	TRBJ1-1	NA	TGCAGTGCTCCCTTGGGTACTGAAGCTTTCTTT	CSAPLGTEAFF
TRBD1	TRBV10-2	TRBJ2-5	few	TGCGCCAGCAGAGTCGGGACAGAAGAGACCCAGTACTTC	CASRVGTEETQYF
TRBD2	TRBV9	TRBJ2-1	many	TGTGCCAGCAGCCCTTATGCGGAGCGGGGTTTTTACAATGAGCAGTTCTTC	CASSPYAERGFYNEQFF
TRBD1	TRBV11-1	TRBJ2-1	many	TGTGCCAGCAGCTTAGACAGGGGGCTTTACAATGAGCAGTTCTTC	CASSLDRGLYNEQFF
NA	TRBV5-1	TRBJ2-3	NA	TGCGCCAGCAGCCACGGGGCCATAATGTCAGATACGCAGTATTTT	CASSHGAIMSDTQYF
NA	TRBV14	TRBJ2-3	NA	TGTGCCAGCAGCCAAGGACCCCCAGATACGCAGTATTTT	CASSQGPPDTQYF
TRBD1	TRBV7-9	TRBJ2-5	many	TGTGCCAGCAGCTTAGGGACAGGGGAGACCCAGTACTTC	CASSLGTGETQYF
NA	TRBV29-1	TRBJ2-1	few	TGCAGCGTTGAAGATCGCCACTCCAGGGGCTTCTACAATGAGCAGTTCTTC	CSVEDRHSRGFYNEQFF
NA	TRBV7-9	TRBJ2-5	few	TGTGCCAGCAGTCCCGGGGCCCCGTACCAAGAGACCCAGTACTTC	CASSPGAPYQETQYF
NA	TRBV7-9	TRBJ1-2	few	TGTGCCAGCAGCTTAGGTTCGGTCGGCTATGGCTACACCTTC	CASSLGSVGYGYTF
TRBD1	TRBV5-1	TRBJ2-7	few	TGCGCCAGCAGCTTGGGACAGGGGGACTCTCCTCGGTACTTC	CASSLGQGDSPRYF
TRBD1	TRBV20-1	TRBJ1-1	few	TGCAGTGCTTCGATCCGGGACAGGGGAAACACTGAAGCTTTCTTT	CSASIRDRGNTEAFF
NA	TRBV12-3/TRBV12-4	TRBJ2-7	NA	TGTGCCAGCAGTTTAGCGCCGGCCGGGAGCGAGCAGTACTTC	CASSLAPAGSEQYF
NA	TRBV11-2	TRBJ1-2	few	TGTGCCAGCAGCCAGGCTGGGCCTAACTATGGCTACACCTTC	CASSQAGPNYGYTF